The 11 T cell receptor beta chains presented below share a single source sample, sequenced in a study of radiotherapy plus CTLA-4 blockade in lung cancer. TCRdb's table, derived via immunoSEQ multiplex PCR, lists solely in-frame clones and lacks some. The table includes tens of thousands of clones, 85% detected once. Sequenced here: peripheral blood, sampled from a patient treated with radiotherapy plus ipilimumab. Source of these receptors: a human donor with non-small cell lung cancer whose response to radiotherapy plus ipilimumab could not be evaluated.

The V gene is TRBV19, the J gene TRBJ2-7; no clear D gene. V lost 3 bases to trimming and J lost 3 bases, with 12 bases between them. This CDR3 is 14 amino acids long. Germline V CDR1 and CDR2: LNHDA, SQIVND (reference sequence). CDR3 region: CASSIGQIVYEQYF. Here the CDR3 DNA reads TGTGCCAGTAGTATTGGGCAGATAGTCTACGAGCAGTACTTC.

The chain couples TRBV11-2 to TRBJ1-1; 12 nucleotides match TRBD1. The CDR3 length is 16 residues. The ends lost 1 base at V and 3 bases at J; junction bases unmatched: 3. CDR1 and CDR2 from the germline V gene are SGHAT and FQNNGV. The CDR3 protein is CASSLGGQGAYTEAFF. In nucleotides, the CDR3 is TGTGCCAGCAGCTTAGGGGGACAGGGGGCGTACACTGAAGCTTTCTTT.

Written as DNA, the CDR3 is TGTGCCAGTAGTACGAGCGGGGTCTACGAGCAGTACTTC. Translated: CASSTSGVYEQYF. V and J are TRBV19 and TRBJ2-7; 7 positions agree with TRBD2. Trimming cost V 4 bases and J 3 bases; bases outside gene matches: 3. The CDR3 contains 13 residues. Germline-derived CDR1 and CDR2 are LNHDA and SQIVND (reference sequence).

The chain is built from TRBV11-3 and TRBJ2-5, with a tentative D call TRBD2 (6 bases). The germline CDR1 and CDR2 sequences are SGHNT and YENEEA. V lost 4 bases and J 2 bases, leaving 8 bases between the germline ends. The CDR3 covers 13 residues. The CDR3 DNA is TGTGCCAGCAGCTCCGGGAGTCAAGAGACCCAGTACTTC. Its translation is CASSSGSQETQYF.

V gene TRBV21-1 combines with J gene TRBJ2-1; whether TRBD2, the table's D call, matches the DNA was not checked. TRBV21-1 constitutes a pseudogene. There are 17 residues in the CDR3. The CDR3 nucleotides are TGTGCCAGCAGGTCCGAAGTAGCTACACCATCCGACAATGAGCAGTTCTTC. It specifies CASRSEVATPSDNEQFF.

The chain employs TRBV5-1 and TRBJ1-2; tentatively, D is TRBD1 (6 bases). V was shortened by 4 bases and J by 4 bases, with 17 bases between the two germline ends. This CDR3 region has 15 residues. The germline V gene has CDR1 SGHRS and CDR2 YFSETQ. The CDR3 coding sequence is TGCGCCAGCAGCACTAACGCGGGGGGCAGCTATGGCTACACCTTC. Protein: CASSTNAGGSYGYTF.

The V and J genes are TRBV4-3 and TRBJ2-1, with no clear D. The length of the CDR3 is 14 residues. V dropped 2 bases and J dropped 6 bases, with 11 bases sitting between them. Germline CDR1 and CDR2: LGHNA and YSLEER. The CDR3 is CASSQIYIGNEQFF. CDR3 nucleotide sequence: TGCGCCAGCAGCCAAATTTATATCGGCAATGAGCAGTTCTTC.

The chain uses TRBV5-1 and TRBJ2-2; 7 nucleotides agree with TRBD1. J was trimmed by 3 bases and V by 3 bases; bases with no gene match: 2. CDR1 SGHRS and CDR2 YFSETQ come from the germline V gene. The CDR3 consists of 14 residues. In DNA, the CDR3 is TGCGCCAGCAGCTATCAGGGGGACACCGGGGAGCTGTTTTTT. Its protein product is CASSYQGDTGELFF.

The chain joins TRBV19 to TRBJ1-5; D is undetermined. Trimming took off 7 bases at V and 4 bases at J, with 17 bases between the two ends. From germline, CDR1 is LNHDA and CDR2 SQIVND (reference sequence). The CDR3 length is 15 residues. The CDR3 DNA sequence: TGTGCCAGTAAGACGGGCGGAAGAGGGAATCAGCCCCAGCATTTT. This encodes CASKTGGRGNQPQHF.

The chain uses TRBV7-3 and TRBJ2-3, with D tentatively TRBD1 (5 bases). The CDR3 has 15 amino acids. Germline-derived CDR1 and CDR2 are SGHTA and FQGTGA. Between the trimmed V and J ends, which lost 5 bases and 2 bases, there was a span of 14 bases. The CDR3 protein is CASSRQGSFTDTQYF. In nucleotides, the CDR3 is TGTGCCAGCAGCCGTCAGGGCAGCTTCACAGATACGCAGTATTTT.

The rearrangement joins TRBV5-1 to TRBJ2-1, with 8 bases aligning to TRBD1. The CDR3 loop spans 18 amino acids. V dropped 0 bases and J dropped 1; count of bases not matched to a gene: 9. Germline assignment: CDR1 SGHRS and CDR2 YFSETQ. Here the CDR3 reads CASSLEETGASSYNEQFF. The CDR3 DNA reads as TGCGCCAGCAGCTTGGAAGAGACAGGGGCTTCATCCTACAATGAGCAGTTCTTC.